Listed here are 15 T cell receptor beta chains from one sample, sequenced in a study of persistence of HIV-infected CD4 T cells. This was the immunoSEQ version 4 assay in survey mode. Method: immunoSEQ multiplex PCR; TCRdb's copy keeps in-frame clones and lacks some. The top ten clones hold about 2% of a sample with roughly 8,500 clones, roughly 84% of them seen once. Cells were stimulated with overlapping HIV-1 Gag 15-mer peptides. Responding CD4+ T cells were sorted by upregulation of both CD40 ligand and CD69. For these TCRs, the target antigens are not known. The sample in question was CD4+ T cells sorted from PBMCs after approximately 18-hour stimulation, obtained from a patient who received antiretroviral therapy. The origin of the receptors is an adult woman with HIV who was CMV-seropositive.

The CDR3 DNA follows: TGTGCCAGCAGCTCTCGACAGGGGAGGGCCTACGAGCAGTACTTC. Translation: CASSSRQGRAYEQYF. The chain links TRBV7-8 to TRBJ2-7, with D possibly TRBD1 on 8 matching bases. Germline V CDR1 and CDR2: SGHVS, FQNEAQ. CDR3 size: 15 residues. V was cut by 4 bases and J by 2 bases, with 15 bases left in between.

The chain couples TRBV15 to TRBJ1-2, with D tentatively TRBD1 (5 bases). CDR1 and CDR2 (germline): LNHNV, YYDKDF (reference sequence). CDR3 length equals 15 residues. V was pared by 0 bases and J by 10 bases, with 18 bases between. The CDR3 DNA sequence: TGTGCCACCAGCAGAGATCCAGAGGGGACTCTCCCCTACACCTTC. It codes for CATSRDPEGTLPYTF.

The rearrangement joins TRBV6-5 to TRBJ2-5, with no clear D. The CDR3 runs to 15 residues. The germline V gene encodes CDR1 MNHEY and CDR2 SVGAGI. The ends were cut back, 0 bases at V and 5 bases at J, with 13 bases in the middle. The CDR3 is CASSYSKESRETQYF. The CDR3 bases are TGTGCCAGCAGTTACTCGAAAGAGAGCAGGGAGACCCAGTACTTC.

The chain has TRBV30 and TRBJ1-2; 7 nucleotides line up with TRBD1. CDR1 is GTSNPN and CDR2 is SVGIG in the germline V gene (reference sequence). The CDR3 extends over 13 amino acids. V dropped 3 bases and J dropped 7; count of bases not matched to a gene: 8. The CDR3 DNA follows: TGTGCCTGGAGGGTGAAGGGGGCAGCTGGCTACACCTTC. Its protein product is CAWRVKGAAGYTF.

This chain joins TRBV12-5 and TRBJ2-7; 9 nucleotides agree with TRBD2. CDR1 and CDR2 from the germline V gene are LGHNT and FRNRAP. CDR3 size: 16 residues. Trimming took 5 bases from V and 7 from J; bases not matched to a gene: 15. CDR3 sequence: CASGLTGTSNSREQYF. The CDR3 DNA reads TGTGCTAGTGGTCTCACCGGGACTAGCAACTCCCGGGAGCAGTACTTC.

This rearrangement joins TRBV6-4 to TRBJ2-1, with no clear D. Trimming removed 6 bases at V and 5 bases at J, with 14 bases between. This CDR3 is built from 14 residues. Germline assignment: CDR1 MRHNA and CDR2 SNTAGT. CDR3 DNA sequence: TGTGCCAGCAGCCAATCTTTTAGAAACAATGAGCAGTTCTTC. Protein product: CASSQSFRNNEQFF.

The chain combines TRBV5-6 with TRBJ1-2, with TRBD1 matching 7 bases. Trimming took 0 bases from V and 0 from J; bases not matched to a gene: 14. This CDR3 comprises 19 residues. Germline V gene lookup returns CDR1 SGHDT and CDR2 YYEEEE. CDR3 loop: CASSLVQLTTGAPNYGYTF. CDR3 coding DNA: TGTGCCAGCAGCTTGGTCCAACTTACTACAGGGGCCCCTAACTATGGCTACACCTTC.

The J gene is TRBJ2-7, the V gene TRBV18; 7 bases agree with TRBD1. The V segment lost 2 bases and the J segment 5 bases; nucleotides outside the gene matches: 12. This CDR3 has 16 amino acids. Germline CDR1 KGHSH, CDR2 LQKENI. The CDR3 sequence is CASSPGQVAVSHEQYF. CDR3 coding DNA: TGTGCCAGCTCACCAGGACAGGTTGCTGTTAGCCACGAGCAGTACTTC.

V and J are TRBV19 and TRBJ1-2, with a weak D call TRBD1 (6 bases). The CDR3 sequence is 15 residues long. V lost 5 bases and J 6 bases, leaving 19 bases between the germline ends. Germline V gene lookup returns CDR1 LNHDA and CDR2 SQIVND (reference sequence). CDR3 coding DNA: TGTGCCAGTAGTCTTTCCTCTTCAGGGGTTCATGGCTACACCTTC. Its protein is CASSLSSSGVHGYTF.

V gene TRBV27 combines with J gene TRBJ2-3; no clear D gene. The CDR3 length is 13 residues. From germline, CDR1 is MNHEY and CDR2 SMNVEV (reference sequence). The V and J ends lost 3 bases and 7 bases respectively, with 11 bases between them. CDR3 sequence: CASSFKILNTQYF. The CDR3, as DNA: TGTGCCAGCAGTTTCAAGATTCTTAATACGCAGTATTTT.

The chain recombines TRBV11-3 with TRBJ2-3, with a tentative D call TRBD2 (6 bases). CDR1 is SGHNT, CDR2 YENEEA, per germline. The V end lost 3 bases, the J end lost 3 bases, and 7 bases lay between the germline ends. This CDR3 contains 13 residues. CDR3 protein: CASSLAGTDTQYF. The CDR3 bases are TGTGCCAGCAGCTTGGCGGGAACAGATACGCAGTATTTT. The full variable domain, its missing parts supplied by reference TRBV11-3 and TRBJ2-3, is EAGVVQSPRYKIIEKKQPVAFWCNPISGHNTLYWYLQNLGQGPELLIRYENEEAVDDSQLPKDRFSAERLKGVDSTLKIQPAELGDSAVYLCASSLAGTDTQYFGPGTRLTVL.

V gene TRBV7-2 combines with J gene TRBJ2-3; 10 bases line up with TRBD1. V was clipped by 7 bases and J by 4 bases; unmatched bases: 8. There are 15 residues in the CDR3. Per the germline V gene, CDR1 is SGHTA and CDR2 is FQGNSA. CDR3 DNA sequence: TGTGCCAGCATCGCCGGACAGGGGGTTTCAGATACGCAGTATTTT. Protein: CASIAGQGVSDTQYF.

This chain links TRBV5-1 with TRBJ2-5; D may be TRBD1 (8 bases). V lost 9 bases, J lost 5 bases, and 14 bases lay in between. This CDR3 spans 12 amino acids. Per the germline V gene, CDR1 is SGHRS and CDR2 is YFSETQ. The CDR3 protein is CATGQGGETQYF. The CDR3 DNA reads as TGCGCCACTGGACAGGGAGGGGAGACCCAGTACTTC.

The gene calls are TRBV11-3 and TRBJ2-4; TRBD1 might be the D (6 bases). CDR3 length equals 16 residues. Germline V gene data show CDR1 as SGHNT and CDR2 as YENEEA. V was trimmed by 6 bases and J by 0 bases, leaving 15 bases between them. The DNA of the CDR3 is TGTGCCAGCAGTTCCAGACAGGCACTAGCCAAAAACATTCAGTACTTC. It yields the protein CASSSRQALAKNIQYF.

J is TRBJ2-7 and V is TRBV3-1 (or the pseudogene TRBV3-2), with D perhaps matching TRBD2 (6 bases). Germline values: CDR1 LGHDT, CDR2 YNNKEL (reference sequence). The CDR3 extends over 17 amino acids. The V end was cut by 3 bases, the J end by 4 bases, with 22 bases between. CDR3 protein: CASSQAGSTGASYEQYF. CDR3 coding DNA: TGTGCCAGCAGCCAGGCGGGGTCTACCGGGGCCTCTTACGAGCAGTACTTC.